The 12 T cell receptor beta chains given below trace back to one sample, sequenced in a study of blood T cell repertoires in COVID-19. Clones were sequenced by immunoSEQ multiplex PCR, and TCRdb holds only the in-frame ones, with some missing. In the table there are under 75,000 clones, around 86% of which are singletons. Sequencing input: peripheral blood. These TCRs come from a man aged 25 to 40 with acute or convalescent COVID-19.

The chain carries TRBV5-5 and TRBJ2-7; TRBD2 matches at 7 bases. V lost 3 bases and J lost 4; bases outside the gene matches: 10. This CDR3 has 15 amino acids. Per germline, CDR1 SGHKS and CDR2 YYEKEE (reference sequence). CDR3 in amino acids: CASSSGTPGGYEQYV. CDR3 nucleotide sequence: TGTGCCAGCAGCTCCGGGACTCCCGGGGGGTACGAGCAGTACGTC.

This clone was found once. This chain links TRBV5-6 with TRBJ2-7, with no clear D. Per the germline V gene, CDR1 is SGHDT and CDR2 is YYEEEE. The V and J ends lost 0 bases and 6 bases respectively, with 10 bases between them. The CDR3 runs to 13 residues. The CDR3 is CASSLGSGREQYV. The CDR3 DNA reads TGTGCCAGCAGCTTGGGCTCAGGTCGCGAGCAGTACGTC.

The chain recombines TRBV18 with TRBJ2-7; TRBD1 agrees at 9 bases. Germline CDR1 and CDR2: KGHSH and LQKENI. The CDR3 runs 17 residues. The junction had 6 bases not matched to a gene; V was cut back by 0 bases and J by 0 bases. CDR3 coding DNA: TGTGCCAGCTCACCACCGATAGGACAGGGGAGCTCCTACGAGCAGTACGTC. Amino acid sequence: CASSPPIGQGSSYEQYV.

V is TRBV5-1 and J is TRBJ2-1, with 10 bases fitting TRBD2. Germline CDR1 reads SGHRS; CDR2 reads YFSETQ. Trimming took 3 bases from V and 4 from J; bases not matched to a gene: 4. This CDR3 has 15 amino acids. CDR3 amino acids: CASSSGLAEYNEQFF. CDR3 bases: TGCGCCAGCAGCTCAGGACTAGCGGAGTACAATGAGCAGTTCTTC.

This clone was found a few times. The gene calls are TRBV2 and TRBJ2-3; no firm D call. Trimming cost V 7 bases and J 6 bases, with 11 bases left between them. This CDR3 is 12 amino acids long. CDR1 and CDR2 from the germline V gene are SNHLY and FYNNEI. This CDR3 is CASNAPTDTQYF. The CDR3 region has the DNA TGTGCCAGCAACGCGCCCACGGATACGCAGTATTTT.

This clone was found a few times. V and J are TRBV5-1 and TRBJ1-5, with D perhaps matching TRBD1 (5 bases). Trimming cost V 0 bases and J 2 bases, with 9 bases left between them. CDR1 is SGHRS and CDR2 is YFSETQ in the germline V gene. This CDR3 is built from 15 residues. The CDR3 reads CASSLGTQGNQPQHF. The CDR3 DNA reads TGCGCCAGCAGCTTGGGGACACAGGGCAATCAGCCCCAGCATTTT.

The chain uses TRBV18 and TRBJ2-7; 9 positions match TRBD1. Trimming removed 2 bases from V and 4 bases from J; junction bases left unmatched: 6. Germline V gene data show CDR1 as KGHSH and CDR2 as LQKENI. The CDR3 has 15 amino acids. CDR3 region: CASSPTGGATYEQYF. CDR3 DNA: TGTGCCAGCTCACCAACAGGGGGCGCAACGTACGAGCAGTACTTC.

The DNA for the CDR3 is TGTGCCAGCAGGAGCGGGGGGGCCGGCCCCGATACGCAGTATTTT. It is translated as CASRSGGAGPDTQYF. This chain connects TRBV9 to TRBJ2-3; 10 bases align to TRBD2. The CDR3 is 15 residues long. The ends lost 5 bases at V and 6 bases at J; junction bases unmatched: 9. From germline, CDR1 is SGDLS and CDR2 YYNGEE.

The rearrangement uses TRBV13 and TRBJ2-7, with 10 nucleotides matching TRBD2. The CDR3 totals 15 residues. Germline CDR1 is PRHDT and CDR2 is FYEKMQ (reference sequence). V lost 4 bases and J lost 0; bases outside the gene matches: 3. In nucleotides, the CDR3 is TGTGCCAGCAGCTCTAAGCGGGAGGGCTCCTACGAGCAGTACTTC. It translates to CASSSKREGSYEQYF.

The chain is built from TRBV5-1 and TRBJ2-7; perhaps TRBD1 as D (7 bases). The CDR3 is 14 amino acids. Trimming pared 4 bases from V and 3 bases from J, leaving 14 bases between. Germline CDR1 and CDR2: SGHRS and YFSETQ. CDR3: CASSPGTAGYEQYF. Here the CDR3 DNA reads TGCGCCAGCAGCCCGGGGACAGCGGGCTACGAGCAGTACTTC.

The chain combines TRBV2 with TRBJ2-1; 16 nucleotides match TRBD2. CDR3 length: 15 residues. V lost 6 bases, J lost 9 bases, and 5 bases stayed unmatched. CDR1 is SNHLY and CDR2 is FYNNEI in the germline V gene. CDR3 sequence (DNA): TGTGCCAGCAGCGGGACTAGCGGGAGGGTCACTGAGCAGTTCTTC. The encoded protein is CASSGTSGRVTEQFF.

This clone was detected a few times. The rearrangement uses TRBV6-5 and TRBJ2-3, with TRBD2 matching 8 bases. There are 15 residues in the CDR3. The junction had 8 bases not matched to a gene; V was cut back by 6 bases and J by 3 bases. CDR1 and CDR2 (germline): MNHEY, SVGAGI. This CDR3 reads CASSRLSGRTDTQYF. CDR3 in DNA: TGTGCCAGCAGCCGGTTGAGCGGGAGAACAGATACGCAGTATTTT.